This T cell receptor (beta chain) came from a study of cytomegalovirus exposure and HLA in healthy donors (dated by TCRdb to 2016 to 2017). Context from the whole study: A later analysis indicated that the 120 validation repertoires were generated on the platform also employed for the roughly 730 repertoires of the first cohort. The study was designed to test whether signatures of past pathogen exposure could be identified by cataloging public T cell receptors. Besides the first cohort of around 700 subjects, a separate validation cohort made up of roughly 120 different subjects was used. To predict cytomegalovirus infection status, the study combined high-throughput TCR immunosequencing, statistical association of individual TCRs with disease status, and machine learning. Results the study describes overall, beyond this receptor: Across donors, most TCR sequences were observed very rarely, whereas some public TCRs were present in many individuals. A later analysis had no HLA typing for the validation cohort, so co-occurrence there was scored across all 110 or so repertoires. Cytomegalovirus status was reported to be diagnosed by the classifier with high specificity and sensitivity in both the original and validation cohorts. The study listed approximately 160 TCR beta chains as associated with cytomegalovirus. Three of the identified cytomegalovirus-associated TCR beta chains were confirmed in vitro to be specific for cytomegalovirus antigens. Subsequent analysis determined that TCRs grouped into clusters in the first cohort also showed a tendency toward co-occurrence across the 120 or so validation repertoires, and 94% of cluster scores exceeded 0. The authors suggested that the approach could potentially be extended to other disease states and immunological phenotypes.

On this clone itself: The target of this receptor is not known. The record has no base qualities; no much larger clone is one base away.

The library was generated by the immunoSEQ multiplex PCR assay. Per the authors' processing: A statistical classification framework was built for diagnosing cytomegalovirus status from the catalog of TCR beta chain sequences. As stored in TCRdb, this immuneACCESS dataset retains in-frame rearrangements with V and J assigned. A fraction of the clones does not appear; measured against another copy, unresolved V genes explain less than half of the discrepancy, and the remainder lacks a known reason. That table furnishes V, J and clone size, whereas the DNA furnished D and trimming. For this sample there are 80,000 to 100,000 clones; roughly 90% appear just once. The ten largest clones capture under 6.5% of the sample. The CDR3 contains 15 residues, cysteine and phenylalanine counted. Only the CDR3 DNA is retained, 45 bases long and in frame from the first base. Separate from the approximately 690-subject first cohort, the validation cohort of 120 subjects was the group to which the donors belonged.

This clonotype originated in a man younger than 35 in good health and CMV-seropositive. Specimen: PBMCs. This chain joins TRBV21-1 to TRBJ2-2; the table names TRBD2, a call not compared with the DNA. TRBV21-1 is termed a pseudogene. The CDR3 has the sequence CASSTRLASTGELFF. The nucleotide sequence reads TGTGCCAGCAGCACAAGACTAGCGAGCACCGGGGAGCTGTTTTTT.